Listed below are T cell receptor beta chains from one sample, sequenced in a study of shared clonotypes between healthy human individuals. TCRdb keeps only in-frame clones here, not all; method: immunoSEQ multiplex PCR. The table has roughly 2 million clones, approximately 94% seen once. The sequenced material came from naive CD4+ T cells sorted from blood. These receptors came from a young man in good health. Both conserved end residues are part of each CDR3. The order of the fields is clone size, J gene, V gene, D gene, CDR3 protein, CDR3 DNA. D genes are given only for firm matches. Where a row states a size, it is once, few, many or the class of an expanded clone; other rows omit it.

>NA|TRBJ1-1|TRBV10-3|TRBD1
CAIRQGPNTEAFF
TGTGCCATCCGACAGGGGCCAAACACTGAAGCTTTCTTT
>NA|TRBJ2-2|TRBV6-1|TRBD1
CASREAGTASTGELFF
TGTGCCAGCAGAGAAGCCGGGACAGCGTCCACCGGGGAGCTGTTTTTT
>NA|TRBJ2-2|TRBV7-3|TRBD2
CASSPRSGGAGTGELFF
TGTGCCAGCAGCCCCCGTAGCGGGGGGGCTGGCACCGGGGAGCTGTTTTTT
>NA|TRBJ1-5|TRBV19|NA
CASSMRENNQPQHF
TGTGCCAGTAGTATGCGGGAAAACAATCAGCCCCAGCATTTT
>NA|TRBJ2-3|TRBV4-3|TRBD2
CASGRDLGTDTQYF
TGCGCGAGCGGGAGGGATCTCGGCACAGATACGCAGTATTTT
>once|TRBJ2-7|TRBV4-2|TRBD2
CASSPGLAATYEQYF
TGTGCCAGCAGTCCAGGACTAGCGGCAACCTACGAGCAGTACTTC
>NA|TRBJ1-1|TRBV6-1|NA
CASGTLINTEAFF
TGTGCCAGCGGGACCCTTATCAACACTGAAGCTTTCTTT
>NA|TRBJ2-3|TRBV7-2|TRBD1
CASSLGQGRTDTQYF
TGTGCCAGCAGCTTGGGACAGGGCCGCACAGATACGCAGTATTTT
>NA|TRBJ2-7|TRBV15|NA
CATSRRRTNSYEQYF
TGTGCCACCAGCAGACGACGGACGAATTCCTACGAGCAGTACTTC
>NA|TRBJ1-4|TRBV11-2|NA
CASSFRTNEKLFF
TGTGCCAGCAGCTTCCGTACAAATGAAAAACTGTTTTTT
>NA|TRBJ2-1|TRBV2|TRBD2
CASSEMGGGSYNEQFF
TGTGCCAGCAGTGAAATGGGCGGCGGGAGCTACAATGAGCAGTTCTTC
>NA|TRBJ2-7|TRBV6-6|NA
CASSLSGYEQYF
TGTGCCAGCAGTTTGAGTGGCTACGAGCAGTACTTC
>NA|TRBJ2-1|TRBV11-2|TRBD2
CASSWSTSGMSSYNEQFF
TGTGCCAGCAGCTGGTCTACTAGCGGTATGAGCTCCTACAATGAGCAGTTCTTC
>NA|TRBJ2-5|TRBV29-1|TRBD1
CSVDRGLGETQYF
TGCAGCGTTGATAGGGGGCTTGGGGAGACCCAGTACTTC
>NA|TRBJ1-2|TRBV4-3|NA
CASSQDKGYRYGYTF
TGCGCCAGCAGCCAAGATAAGGGATATAGGTATGGCTACACCTTC
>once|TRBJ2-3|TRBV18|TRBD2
CASSRLAGGADTQYF
TGTGCCAGCTCACGACTAGCGGGAGGAGCAGATACGCAGTATTTT
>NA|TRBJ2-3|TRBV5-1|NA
CASSLDKSTDTQYF
TGCGCCAGCAGCTTAGATAAGAGCACAGATACGCAGTATTTT
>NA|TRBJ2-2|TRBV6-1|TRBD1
CASSDPGQGTGELFF
TGTGCCAGCAGTGATCCGGGACAGGGGACCGGGGAGCTGTTTTTT
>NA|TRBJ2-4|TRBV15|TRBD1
CATSKDRGLVNIQYF
TGTGCCACCAGCAAAGACAGGGGGCTGGTAAACATTCAGTACTTC
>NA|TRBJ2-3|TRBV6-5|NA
CASSYSDSSTDTQYF
TGTGCCAGCAGTTACTCGGACTCTAGCACAGATACGCAGTATTTT
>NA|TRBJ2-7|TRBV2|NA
CASRGERVSPGEQYF
TGTGCCAGCAGGGGCGAGCGGGTTTCTCCGGGGGAGCAGTACTTC
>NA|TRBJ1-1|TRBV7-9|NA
CASSLAPGSGAYTEAFF
TGTGCCAGCAGCTTAGCGCCGGGTTCGGGCGCGTACACTGAAGCTTTCTTT
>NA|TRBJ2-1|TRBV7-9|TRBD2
CASSTSGTTNEQFF
TGTGCCAGCAGCACTAGTGGGACTACCAATGAGCAGTTCTTC
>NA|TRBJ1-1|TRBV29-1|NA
CSVEAPANTEAFF
TGCAGCGTTGAAGCCCCAGCGAACACTGAAGCTTTCTTT
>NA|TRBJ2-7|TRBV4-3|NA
CASSQGGSSDEQYF
TGCGCCAGCAGCCAAGGTGGTAGCTCCGACGAGCAGTACTTC
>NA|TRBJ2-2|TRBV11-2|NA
CASRRASGELFF
TGTGCCAGCCGCCGGGCTTCCGGGGAGCTGTTTTTT
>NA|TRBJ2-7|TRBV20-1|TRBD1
CSAKQGYEQYF
TGCAGTGCTAAACAGGGGTACGAGCAGTACTTC
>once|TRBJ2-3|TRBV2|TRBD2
CASNLAGWDTQYF
TGTGCCAGCAATTTAGCGGGATGGGATACGCAGTATTTT
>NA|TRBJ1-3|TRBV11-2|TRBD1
CASSPRGAGQRSGNTIYF
TGTGCCAGCAGCCCTAGGGGGGCGGGACAGCGCTCTGGAAACACCATATATTTT
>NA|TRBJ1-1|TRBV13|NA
CASTRRRQGSYAFF
TGTGCCAGCACACGGCGGCGGCAGGGCTCCTATGCTTTCTTT
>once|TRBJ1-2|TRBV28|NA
CASTTSGRGDSNYGYTF
TGTGCCAGCACCACGTCGGGCAGGGGAGATTCTAACTATGGCTACACCTTC
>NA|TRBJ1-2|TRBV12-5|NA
CASGFEVANYGYTF
TGTGCTAGTGGGTTTGAAGTAGCTAACTATGGCTACACCTTC
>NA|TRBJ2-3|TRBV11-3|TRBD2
CASSLGTSGSTDTQYF
TGTGCCAGCAGCTTAGGGACTAGCGGGAGCACAGATACGCAGTATTTT
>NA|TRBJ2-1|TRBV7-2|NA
CASSLASGGGGRYNEQFF
TGTGCCAGCAGCTTAGCATCTGGTGGTGGCGGCCGCTACAATGAGCAGTTCTTC
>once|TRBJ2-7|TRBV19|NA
CASSLAVGPYEQYF
TGTGCCAGTAGTCTGGCGGTCGGGCCCTACGAGCAGTACTTC
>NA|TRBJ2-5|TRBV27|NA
CASSLTPRGAVETQYF
TGTGCCAGCAGTTTGACCCCCCGGGGGGCTGTCGAGACCCAGTACTTC
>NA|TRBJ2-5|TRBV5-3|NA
CARSLATEKSQETQYF
TGTGCCAGAAGCTTGGCGACAGAGAAATCTCAAGAGACCCAGTACTTC
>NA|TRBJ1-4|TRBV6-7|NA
CASSYQGRGNEKLFF
TGTGCCAGCAGTTATCAAGGAAGGGGTAATGAAAAACTGTTTTTT
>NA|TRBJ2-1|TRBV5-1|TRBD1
CASSFGTGLTYNEQFF
TGCGCCAGCAGCTTTGGGACAGGGTTAACCTACAATGAGCAGTTCTTC
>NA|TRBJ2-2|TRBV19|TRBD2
CASSMWPSGRAGELFF
TGTGCCAGTAGTATGTGGCCTAGCGGGAGGGCCGGGGAGCTGTTTTTT
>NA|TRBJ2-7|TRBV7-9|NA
CASSRQAYEQYF
TGTGCCAGCAGCCGACAGGCCTACGAGCAGTACTTC
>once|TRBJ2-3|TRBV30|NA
CAWSVAPVGDTQYF
TGTGCCTGGAGTGTTGCCCCCGTTGGGGATACGCAGTATTTT
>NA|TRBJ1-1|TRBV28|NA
CASSPRARIPEAFF
TGTGCCAGCAGTCCAAGGGCCCGTATACCTGAAGCTTTCTTT
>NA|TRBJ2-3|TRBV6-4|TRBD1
CASSEQGVDTQYF
TGTGCCAGCAGTGAACAGGGGGTAGATACGCAGTATTTT
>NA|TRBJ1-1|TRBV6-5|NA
CASSIQGVTEAFF
TGTGCCAGCAGTATACAGGGCGTCACTGAAGCTTTCTTT
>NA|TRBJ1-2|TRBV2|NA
CASSQPVSLQERNYGYTF
TGTGCCAGCAGTCAACCCGTTTCGCTACAGGAGAGGAACTATGGCTACACCTTC
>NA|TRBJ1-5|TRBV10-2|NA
CASSLDKRHQPQHF
TGCGCCAGCAGCCTGGACAAACGGCATCAGCCCCAGCATTTT
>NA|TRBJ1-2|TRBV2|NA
CASSENREVGYTF
TGTGCCAGCAGTGAAAACAGGGAGGTTGGCTACACCTTC
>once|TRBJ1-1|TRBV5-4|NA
CASSLPMGGNTEAFF
TGTGCCAGCAGCTTACCCATGGGCGGGAACACTGAAGCTTTCTTT
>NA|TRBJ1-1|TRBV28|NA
CASSLKGYTEAFF
TGTGCCAGCAGTTTAAAGGGTTACACTGAAGCTTTCTTT
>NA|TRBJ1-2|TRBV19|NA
CASTSGQGSYGYTF
NA
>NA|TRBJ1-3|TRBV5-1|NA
CASKNDPSSGNTIYF
TGCGCCAGTAAAAATGACCCCAGCTCTGGAAACACCATATATTTT
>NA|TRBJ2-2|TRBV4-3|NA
CASSRDFSNTGELFF
TGCGCCAGCAGCCGGGACTTCTCGAACACCGGGGAGCTGTTTTTT
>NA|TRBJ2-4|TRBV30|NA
CAWSSGDIQYF
TGTGCCTGGAGTTCCGGGGACATTCAGTACTTC